The entry that follows covers one T cell receptor beta chain sequence. The data were obtained in a study of glioma-infiltrating T cells after dendritic cell vaccination. Study information: Dendritic cell vaccine was injected intradermally three times, biweekly.

The primer mix had 60 V beta and 13 J beta primers. This table comes from immunoSEQ multiplex PCR, and its TCRdb copy is limited to in-frame clones, with some not included. This table holds 95,000 or so clones, roughly 84% found once. Selection required adequate fresh-frozen tumor tissue plus more than two years' survival data. From germline, CDR1 is SGHVS and CDR2 FNYEAQ. This CDR3 comprises 16 residues. V was pared by 4 bases and J by 1 base, with 16 bases between. Sequenced here: blood, sampled before dendritic cell vaccination. The chain has TRBV7-6 and TRBJ2-5; D possibly corresponds to TRBD1 (5 bases). The sequence was collected from a human donor with glioblastoma. In DNA, the CDR3 is TGTGCCAGCAGCTACCCAGAGCAGGGAAGCCAAGAGACCCAGTACTTC. It codes for CASSYPEQGSQETQYF.